These 18 T cell receptor beta chains share one sample of origin, sequenced in a study of cytomegalovirus exposure and HLA in healthy donors. The PCR contained 60 Vbeta and 13 Jbeta primers. Only in-frame clones appear in the TCRdb table, and some are missing; sequencing was by immunoSEQ multiplex PCR. Of some 150,000 clones listed, around 72% are singletons. Sequences were obtained from PBMCs. Source of these receptors: a middle-aged man in good health and CMV-seropositive.

The V gene is TRBV7-2, the J gene TRBJ1-1; TRBD1 agrees at 7 bases. This CDR3 has 15 amino acids. Germline V gene sequence: CDR1 SGHTA, CDR2 FQGNSA. V shed 4 bases, J shed 2 bases, and the junction held 7 bases outside the gene matches. The CDR3 protein is CASSYRTGGNTEAFF. The CDR3 region has the DNA TGTGCCAGCAGCTATCGGACAGGCGGAAACACTGAAGCTTTCTTT.

This clone appeared a few times. The chain joins TRBV29-1 to TRBJ1-4; D is unclear. Trimming pared 4 bases from V and 8 bases from J, leaving 17 bases between. Germline V gives CDR1 SQVTM, CDR2 ANQGSEA. The length of the CDR3 is 14 residues. The CDR3 protein is CSVGPGGVGEKLFF. The CDR3, as DNA: TGCAGCGTTGGCCCCGGCGGGGTAGGGGAAAAACTGTTTTTT.

The chain has TRBV4-1 and TRBJ2-1, with TRBD1 matching 10 bases. Germline V CDR1 and CDR2: MGHRA, YSYEKL. CDR3 size: 15 residues. Trimming cost V 4 bases and J 4 bases; bases outside gene matches: 4. CDR3 nucleotides: TGCGCCAGCAGCCCCACGGGACAGGGGTACAATGAGCAGTTCTTC. It codes for CASSPTGQGYNEQFF.

There are a few counts of this clone. V and J are TRBV5-4 and TRBJ1-2, with TRBD1 identical over 7 bases. CDR3 length: 15 residues. With 3 bases clipped from V and 4 bases from J, the junction kept 9 bases outside the gene matches. Germline values: CDR1 SGHNT, CDR2 YYREEE (reference sequence). Here the CDR3 DNA reads TGTGCCAGCAGCTCTGGGACAGCCGTCCGCTATGGCTACACCTTC. It yields the protein CASSSGTAVRYGYTF.

J is TRBJ1-4 and V is TRBV12-5; 9 nucleotides align to TRBD1. V was pared by 1 base and J by 7 bases, with 10 bases of the junction left unmatched. Germline CDR1 is LGHNT and CDR2 is FRNRAP. The CDR3 spans 17 residues. CDR3 coding DNA: TGTGCTAGTGGTTTGGGCTTACAGGGGGCGCGAGGTGAAAAACTGTTTTTT. It specifies CASGLGLQGARGEKLFF.

V usage is TRBV2 and J usage is TRBJ2-3; D gene ambiguous. The V gene's germline CDR1 is SNHLY and CDR2 FYNNEI. The CDR3 is made up of 13 amino acids. The CDR3 is CASASAQGDTQYF. The CDR3, as DNA: TGTGCGAGCGCAAGCGCTCAAGGAGATACGCAGTATTTT.

This chain links TRBV19 with TRBJ1-5; D is unclear. V gave up 4 bases and J gave up 0 bases, with 7 bases separating them. The germline V gene has CDR1 LNHDA and CDR2 SQIVND (reference sequence). The CDR3 spans 14 residues. CDR3 sequence reads: CASSTSYSNQPQHF. The DNA of the CDR3 is TGTGCCAGTAGTACCTCTTATAGCAATCAGCCCCAGCATTTT.

The rearrangement uses TRBV5-6 and TRBJ2-7; D gene ambiguous. The CDR3 runs to 15 residues. V gave up 3 bases and J gave up 0 bases, with 13 bases separating them. Per germline, CDR1 SGHDT and CDR2 YYEEEE. CDR3 region: CASSSLAAPSYEQYF. In DNA form, the CDR3 reads TGTGCCAGCAGCTCCCTGGCGGCTCCCTCCTACGAGCAGTACTTC.

The genes are TRBV6-1 and TRBJ1-1; 9 bases map to TRBD1. Losses at the gene ends were 11 bases for V and 0 bases for J; bases not matched to a gene: 10. The CDR3 is made up of 15 amino acids. Looked up from germline, CDR1 is MNHNS and CDR2 is SASEGT. CDR3 coding DNA: TGTGCCGTAGGCCCTAACAGGGGGCTGAACACTGAAGCTTTCTTT. This encodes CAVGPNRGLNTEAFF.

This rearrangement joins TRBV21-1 to TRBJ2-2; TRBD1, the table's D call, lacks a check against the DNA. TRBV21-1 is a known pseudogene. This CDR3 contains 15 residues. The CDR3 spells CASTFDRGWTGELFF. As DNA, the CDR3 is TGTGCCAGCACCTTCGACAGGGGTTGGACCGGGGAGCTGTTTTTT.

This clone appeared a few times. The chain couples TRBV19 to TRBJ1-5; TRBD1 is a possible D gene (5 bases). V gave up 3 bases and J gave up 1 base, with 10 bases separating them. CDR1 and CDR2 (germline): LNHDA, SQIVND (reference sequence). This CDR3 has 15 residues. CDR3 sequence (DNA): TGTGCCAGTAGTATGGGACTTTTCAGCAATCAGCCCCAGCATTTT. Its translation is CASSMGLFSNQPQHF.

The CDR3 sequence is CASSLGAGRAKNIQYF. CDR3 in DNA: TGTGCCAGCAGTTTAGGGGCAGGACGAGCCAAAAACATTCAGTACTTC. V gene TRBV27 combines with J gene TRBJ2-4; D might be TRBD1 (5 bases). Germline V gene lookup returns CDR1 MNHEY and CDR2 SMNVEV (reference sequence). The germline V and J ends were trimmed by 2 bases and 0 bases, with 11 bases remaining between them. This CDR3 is built from 16 residues.

The V and J genes are TRBV6-1 and TRBJ2-5; 11 nucleotides align to TRBD2. With V trimmed by 3 bases and J by 4 bases, 7 bases remained unmatched. Germline CDR1 reads MNHNS; CDR2 reads SASEGT. The CDR3 totals 16 residues. CDR3 protein: CASSDLAGGVRETQYF. CDR3 DNA: TGTGCCAGCAGTGATCTAGCGGGAGGAGTTAGAGAGACCCAGTACTTC.

Only a few counts were recorded for this clone. The rearrangement links TRBV5-1 to TRBJ1-2, with 8 positions matching TRBD1. Per the germline V gene, CDR1 is SGHRS and CDR2 is YFSETQ. V was pared by 3 bases and J by 7 bases, with 5 bases of the junction left unmatched. The CDR3 runs to 13 residues. CDR3 residues: CASSSGTGGGYTF. CDR3 DNA sequence: TGCGCCAGCAGCTCCGGGACAGGCGGTGGCTACACCTTC.

This rearrangement joins TRBV27 to TRBJ2-7, with D possibly being TRBD1 (6 bases). Trimming removed 5 bases at V and 2 bases at J, with 10 bases between. This CDR3 comprises 13 residues. CDR1 is MNHEY, CDR2 SMNVEV, per germline (reference sequence). The CDR3: CASSLTGTYEQYF. The CDR3 coding sequence is TGTGCCAGCAGTCTAACAGGGACCTACGAGCAGTACTTC.

This clone was counted a single time. The genes are TRBV27 and TRBJ1-4; D unresolved. With 5 bases removed from V and 0 bases from J, the gap between germline ends came to 16 bases. The CDR3 has 17 amino acids. Germline V gene data show CDR1 as MNHEY and CDR2 as SMNVEV (reference sequence). CDR3 in amino acids: CASSPRIRGATNEKLFF. CDR3 sequence (DNA): TGTGCCAGCAGTCCCCGGATTCGGGGTGCAACTAATGAAAAACTGTTTTTT.

The chain carries TRBV6-5 and TRBJ2-5, with 10 positions matching TRBD2. The DNA end lines up better with TRBJ2-7; the J call may be wrong. The CDR3 sequence is 15 residues long. CDR1 and CDR2 from the germline V gene are MNHEY and SVGAGI. CDR3 DNA sequence: TGTGCCAGCAGTTACCGGCTAGCGGGGGCCTACGAGCAGTACTTC. Translating it yields CASSYRLAGAYEQYF.

In its sample, this clone was seen once. The genes are TRBV13 and TRBJ2-5, with D unresolved. The tail of the sequence fits TRBJ2-7 better, so the J call may be wrong. Per germline, CDR1 PRHDT and CDR2 FYEKMQ (reference sequence). This CDR3 contains 11 residues. The CDR3 region is CASSLGGEQYF. The CDR3, as DNA: TGTGCCAGCAGCTTAGGGGGCGAGCAGTACTTC.